These 27 T cell receptor beta chains originate from one sample sequenced in a study of regulatory T cells in long-lasting Graves disease. As to time point: persistent/refractory GD, antithyroid drugs over 5 years with positive TRAb. The TCR library was made from RNA that had been extracted from PBMCs in TRIzol. Arm-PCR with iRepertoire HTBI primers amplified the CDR3 regions for these TCR beta libraries. Using its own MiXCR run on the multiplex PCR reads, TCRdb lists one record per CDR3 protein. The sample shows approximately 500,000 distinct CDR3 sequences, approximately 21% of them seen only once. Sample: peripheral blood mononuclear cells (PBMCs), taken when the disease was refractory, from a patient treated with antithyroid drugs. These receptors were obtained from a female donor with Graves disease.

V is TRBV7-2 and J is TRBJ1-6, with D tentatively TRBD1 (5 bases). The CDR3 consists of 14 residues. Per the germline V gene, CDR1 is SGHTA and CDR2 is FQGNSA. Trimming removed 4 bases from V and 14 bases from J, with 18 bases in between. CDR3: CASSSQGSRSALHF. The CDR3 DNA sequence: TGTGCCAGCAGCTCGCAGGGATCTCGATCGGCCCTCCACTTT.

This clonotype has just a few counts. This chain connects TRBV19 to TRBJ1-1; D is possibly TRBD1 (5 bases). The V gene's germline CDR1 is LNHDA and CDR2 SQIVND (reference sequence). There are 14 residues in the CDR3. V lost 2 bases and J 1 base, leaving 8 bases between the germline ends. DNA of the CDR3: TGTGCCAGTAGTATAAGTAGGGGGAACACTGAAGCTTTCTTT. It encodes CASSISRGNTEAFF.

The J gene is TRBJ1-1, the V gene TRBV6-2 or TRBV6-3; D gene ambiguous. CDR1 is MNHEY, CDR2 SVGEGT, per germline. V lost 3 bases to trimming and J lost 6 bases, with 11 bases between them. The CDR3 is made up of 13 amino acids. The CDR3 here is CASSYTRISEAFF. Written as DNA, the CDR3 is TGTGCCAGCAGTTATACGCGCATTTCTGAAGCTTTCTTT.

This clonotype has just a few counts. At one boundary the junction diverges from the germline segment, which might be a read error. The chain has TRBV27 and TRBJ2-5; 8 nucleotides match TRBD1. Germline lookup yields CDR1 MNHEY and CDR2 SMNVEV (reference sequence). The CDR3 is 14 amino acids. CDR3 coding DNA: TGTACCAGCAGTTCGCCGGGACAGGAAGAGACCCAGTACTTC. Translated: CTSSSPGQEETQYF.

J is TRBJ1-5 and V is TRBV19; weak D call: TRBD1 (5 bases). The V end lost 6 bases, the J end lost 3 bases, and 15 bases lay between the germline ends. CDR1 and CDR2 (germline): LNHDA, SQIVND (reference sequence). The CDR3 has 15 residues. The CDR3: CASSPLGQFNQPQHF. The CDR3 DNA reads as TGTGCCAGTAGCCCGCTGGGGCAGTTCAATCAGCCCCAGCATTTT.

This clonotype was counted only a few times. V gene TRBV11-3 combines with J gene TRBJ2-4, with TRBD1 matching over 10 bases. The germline CDR1 and CDR2 sequences are SGHNT and YENEEA. CDR3 length equals 17 residues. With 5 bases clipped from V and 2 bases from J, the junction kept 9 bases outside the gene matches. CDR3 in amino acids: CASSAQTGGASKNIQYF. CDR3 in DNA: TGTGCCAGCAGCGCCCAGACAGGGGGCGCTTCCAAAAACATTCAGTACTTC.

This chain joins TRBV4-3 and TRBJ1-3; D is ambiguous. Germline V gene sequence: CDR1 LGHNA, CDR2 YSLEER. The V end was cut by 0 bases, the J end by 0 bases, with 12 bases between. The CDR3 is made up of 17 amino acids. The CDR3 region is CASSQEMGGLSGNTIYF. In DNA form, the CDR3 reads TGCGCCAGCAGCCAAGAAATGGGAGGCCTCTCTGGAAACACCATATATTTT.

V and J are TRBV5-1 and TRBJ2-5; D is possibly TRBD1 or TRBD2 (5 bases each). Trimming cost V 2 bases and J 1 base, with 15 bases left between them. This CDR3 has 16 amino acids. Germline CDR1 reads SGHRS; CDR2 reads YFSETQ. The CDR3 DNA is TGCGCCAGCAGCTTAGACCCGGGACGACCCCAAGAGACCCAGTACTTC. This encodes CASSLDPGRPQETQYF.

This clonotype was observed a few times. V usage is TRBV12-3 or TRBV12-4 and J usage is TRBJ1-4; no firm D call. V was pared by 6 bases and J by 8 bases, with 13 bases between. CDR3 size: 13 residues. CDR3 residues: CASSPPPVEKLFF. CDR3 DNA: TGTGCCAGCAGCCCGCCTCCTGTGGAAAAACTGTTTTTT.

This clonotype showed up just a few times. This rearrangement joins TRBV7-2 to TRBJ2-7; TRBD1 aligns across 7 bases. After removal of 5 bases from V and 3 bases from J, the junction contained 13 bases not matched to a gene. This CDR3 is 16 amino acids long. CDR1 and CDR2 (germline): SGHTA, FQGNSA. The CDR3 DNA is TGTGCCAGCAGCCTCTCCGGACAGGTGCGGAACTACGAGCAGTACTTC. Translation: CASSLSGQVRNYEQYF.

This clonotype occurred many times. The gene calls are TRBV7-2 and TRBJ2-5; 7 bases align to TRBD1. The CDR3 loop spans 16 amino acids. The V and J ends lost 4 bases and 5 bases, in that order; junction bases with no gene match: 13. Germline assignment: CDR1 SGHTA and CDR2 FQGNSA. CDR3 region: CASSSTGTAVIETQYF. In nucleotides, the CDR3 is TGTGCCAGCAGCTCTACCGGGACAGCCGTCATCGAGACCCAGTACTTC.

This clonotype came up a few times. The chain couples TRBV6-1 to TRBJ1-1; possible D gene TRBD1, 6 bases. V lost 6 bases to trimming and J lost 6 bases, with 14 bases between them. CDR3 length: 13 residues. The germline V gene encodes CDR1 MNHNS and CDR2 SASEGT. The DNA for the CDR3 is TGTGCCAGCAGCCACAGGGTTGATTCTGAAGCTTTCTTT. It translates to CASSHRVDSEAFF.

This chain connects TRBV7-8 to TRBJ2-2; 11 bases are shared with TRBD2. V dropped 1 base and J dropped 5; count of bases not matched to a gene: 15. This CDR3 has 20 residues. Germline V lookup: CDR1 SGHVS, CDR2 FQNEAQ. As DNA, the CDR3 is TGTGCCAGCAGCTTAGGCTACAGGGGGCAAGGACTAGCGGGTACCGGGGAGCTGTTTTTT. It codes for CASSLGYRGQGLAGTGELFF.

This clonotype was recorded at least ten times. V usage is TRBV28 and J usage is TRBJ1-6, with TRBD1 matching over 8 bases. CDR1 is MDHEN, CDR2 SYDVKM, per germline. The CDR3 consists of 15 residues. J was trimmed by 7 bases and V by 2 bases; bases with no gene match: 4. The CDR3 loop is CASSLMGQENSPLHF. CDR3 bases: TGTGCCAGCAGTTTAATGGGACAGGAGAATTCACCCCTCCACTTT.

The chain joins TRBV20-1 to TRBJ1-6; D is perhaps TRBD1 (6 bases). Per the germline V gene, CDR1 is DFQATT and CDR2 is SNEGSKA (reference sequence). The CDR3 has 15 residues. V lost 0 bases and J lost 8, with 14 bases in between. The chain's CDR3 is CSARDVQGLHSPLHF. For the CDR3, the DNA is TGCAGTGCTAGAGATGTCCAGGGGCTTCATTCACCCCTCCACTTT.

In this sample, this clonotype turned up many times. The chain couples TRBV6-1 to TRBJ1-4; 7 nucleotides agree with TRBD1. CDR1 MNHNS and CDR2 SASEGT come from the germline V gene. The CDR3 has 14 residues. The V gene end was trimmed by 10 bases and the J gene end by 6 bases; junction bases not matched to a gene: 11. The CDR3 coding sequence is TGTGCCACGAAAGCCGGGACAGCGGATGAAAAACTGTTTTTT. It yields the protein CATKAGTADEKLFF.

Of note for this clonotype: A read error may be the cause here, since a much bigger clone is one base away. The gene calls are TRBV6-5 and TRBJ1-6; a weak D match, TRBD1 (5 bases). Germline V gene lookup returns CDR1 MNHEY and CDR2 SVGAGI. The CDR3 sequence is 14 residues long. CDR3 loop: CASSYVRVGSPPHF. CDR3 in DNA: TGTGCCAGCAGTTACGTCAGGGTCGGCTCACCCCCCCACTTT.

This clonotype was observed at least ten times. The gene calls are TRBV24-1 and TRBJ1-5; 7 nucleotides align to TRBD1. Germline V gene data show CDR1 as KGHDR and CDR2 as SFDVKD. The V gene end was trimmed by 5 bases and the J gene end by 3 bases; junction bases not matched to a gene: 3. This CDR3 spans 14 amino acids. The DNA for the CDR3 is TGTGCCACCAGTGGACAGGGCGTCAATCAGCCCCAGCATTTT. This codes for CATSGQGVNQPQHF.

This clonotype has ten or more counts. The chain uses TRBV12-3 or TRBV12-4 and TRBJ1-2, with D uncertain. The CDR3 length is 11 residues. V was pared by 6 bases and J by 2 bases, with 4 bases between. CDR3 bases: TGTGCCAGCAGGGAAAACTATGGCTACACCTTC. Residues: CASRENYGYTF.

The sample holds many counts of this clonotype. The chain joins TRBV28 to TRBJ2-6; D is uncertain. The germline gives CDR1 MDHEN, CDR2 SYDVKM. The CDR3 loop spans 16 amino acids. Trimming pared 4 bases from V and 1 base from J, leaving 11 bases between. This CDR3 reads CASSSPAGSGANVLTF. DNA for the CDR3: TGTGCCAGCAGTTCCCCCGCCGGGTCTGGGGCCAACGTCCTGACTTTC. Filled out from reference TRBV28 and TRBJ2-6, the complete variable domain reads DVKVTQSSRYLVKRTGEKVFLECVQDMDHENMFWYRQDPGLGLRLIYFSYDVKMKEKGDIPEGYSVSREKKERFSLILESASTNQTSMYLCASSSPAGSGANVLTFGAGSRLTVL.

This clonotype was seen a few times. The chain recombines TRBV3-1 with TRBJ1-2; unclear D gene. Germline V gives CDR1 LGHDT, CDR2 YNNKEL (reference sequence). The CDR3 length is 14 residues. Deletions cut 1 base from V and 8 bases from J, with 14 bases between. DNA of the CDR3: TGTGCCAGCAGCCAAGTATCCCACAGAGCGGGCTACACCTTC. Translated, it gives CASSQVSHRAGYTF.

A few counts support this clonotype. This chain links TRBV10-2 with TRBJ2-5, with D possibly being TRBD1 (5 bases). CDR3 size: 14 residues. V was clipped by 3 bases and J by 5 bases, with 13 bases between them. Germline assignment: CDR1 WSHSY and CDR2 SAAADI. The CDR3 spells CASSEGGKGETQYF. In DNA, the CDR3 is TGCGCCAGCAGTGAAGGTGGGAAGGGGGAGACCCAGTACTTC.

In its sample, this clonotype was seen many times. The chain is built from TRBV28 and TRBJ2-2; 8 bases fit TRBD2. Germline V gene data show CDR1 as MDHEN and CDR2 as SYDVKM. The CDR3 consists of 17 residues. Trimming cost V 5 bases and J 6 bases; bases outside gene matches: 14. The CDR3 here is CASSLPQGLALSGELFF. In nucleotides, the CDR3 is TGTGCCAGCAGTCTCCCCCAAGGACTAGCCTTGTCCGGGGAGCTGTTTTTT.

This clonotype came up a few times. The chain carries TRBV12-3 or TRBV12-4 and TRBJ1-3; D is uncertain. This CDR3 spans 14 amino acids. Between the trimmed V and J ends, which lost 3 bases and 0 bases, there was a span of 6 bases. This CDR3 reads CASSFLGSGNTIYF. The DNA of the CDR3 is TGTGCCAGCAGTTTTTTGGGCTCTGGAAACACCATATATTTT.

This clonotype was detected many times. The chain recombines TRBV20-1 with TRBJ1-2; D call uncertain. V was cut by 6 bases and J by 7 bases, with 15 bases left in between. Germline loops: CDR1 DFQATT, CDR2 SNEGSKA (reference sequence). This CDR3 has 12 amino acids. The CDR3 region has the DNA TGCAGTGCGTGGATGGGGAATGGTGGCTACACCTTC. Its translation: CSAWMGNGGYTF.

This clonotype was detected once. The chain employs TRBV7-9 and TRBJ2-2, with 7 nucleotides matching TRBD1. V dropped 8 bases and J dropped 0; count of bases not matched to a gene: 6. CDR1 and CDR2 from the germline V gene are SEHNR and FQNEAQ (reference sequence). This CDR3 contains 15 residues. CDR3 protein: CASGKTGSNTGELFF. The CDR3 region has the DNA TGTGCCAGCGGGAAGACAGGGTCGAACACCGGGGAGCTGTTTTTT.

Many counts were recorded for this clonotype. The V call is TRBV27, the J call TRBJ2-5, with 11 bases fitting TRBD2. The germline CDR1 and CDR2 sequences are MNHEY and SMNVEV (reference sequence). CDR3 size: 16 residues. V trimming: 4 bases; J trimming: 5 bases; junction bases outside the gene matches: 9. CDR3 protein: CASSSNPSGRSETQYF. The CDR3 DNA reads as TGTGCCAGCAGTTCCAACCCTAGCGGGAGGTCGGAGACCCAGTACTTC.